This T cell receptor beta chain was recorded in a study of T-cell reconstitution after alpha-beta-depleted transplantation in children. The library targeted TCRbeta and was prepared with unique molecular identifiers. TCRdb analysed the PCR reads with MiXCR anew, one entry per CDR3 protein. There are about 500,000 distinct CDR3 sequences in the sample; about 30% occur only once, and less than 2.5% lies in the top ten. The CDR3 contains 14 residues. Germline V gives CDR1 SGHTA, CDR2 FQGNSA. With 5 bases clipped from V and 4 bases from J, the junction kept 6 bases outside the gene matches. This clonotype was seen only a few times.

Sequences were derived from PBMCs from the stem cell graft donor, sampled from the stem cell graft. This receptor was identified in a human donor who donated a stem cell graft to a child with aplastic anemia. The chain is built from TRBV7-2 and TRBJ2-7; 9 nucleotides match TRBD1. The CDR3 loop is CASSPGTGKYEQYF. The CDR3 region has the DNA TGTGCCAGCAGCCCAGGGACAGGGAAGTACGAGCAGTACTTC.